This TCR beta chain was recorded in a study of blood T cells in healthy people across ages. Next came a second PCR, run for about 7 to 12 cycles, which used a sample-barcoded 5' primer along with a J-beta primer mix. One entry per CDR3 protein, called by TCRdb with MiXCR from the 5' RACE reads. The repertoire includes roughly 1,500,000 distinct CDR3 sequences, 42% of them detected once, and 7% to 9% sits in the top ten. V shed 0 bases, J shed 3 bases, and the junction held 5 bases outside the gene matches. Germline values: CDR1 SGDLS, CDR2 YYNGEE. The CDR3 contains 16 residues. The sequencing input was blood. The rearrangement uses TRBV9 and TRBJ2-7; 11 bases fit TRBD2. The source is a woman aged 18 to 35 in good health. The CDR3 DNA follows: TGTGCCAGCAGCGTAGCGACTAGCGGGACCCACTACGAGCAGTACTTC. Translation: CASSVATSGTHYEQYF.